This T cell receptor (beta chain) is from a study of cytomegalovirus exposure and HLA in healthy donors. Whole-study context: An early data release held 70 million to 90 million unique TCRs from HLA-typed donors. Findings of the study overall: Presence/absence analysis assumed near-uniform sequencing depth across donors. A missense variant in DCLRE1C was later tied to TCR beta V- and J-gene trimming. Earlier results showed most TCR beta V segments being productive about 87% or about 30% of the time.

V was cut by 3 bases and J by 3 bases, with 11 bases left in between. Germline assignment: CDR1 SQVTM and CDR2 ANQGSEA. This CDR3 has 13 residues. The PCR contained 60 Vbeta and 13 Jbeta primers. This table comes from immunoSEQ multiplex PCR, and its TCRdb copy is limited to in-frame clones, with some not included. The sample lists roughly 170,000 clones; about 68% were seen once. As concerns this clone: Its target is unknown.

The genes are TRBV29-1 and TRBJ1-2; possible D gene TRBD1, 6 bases. This TCR was sampled from a female donor in good health and CMV-seronegative. Sample: PBMCs. This CDR3 reads CSVEGRGDYGYTF. Written as DNA, the CDR3 is TGCAGCGTTGAGGGCAGGGGTGACTATGGCTACACCTTC.